This TCR beta chain was sequenced for a study of blood T cell repertoires in COVID-19. This CDR3 spans 14 amino acids. Germline CDR1 is KGHSH and CDR2 is LQKENI. Trimming stripped 3 bases from V and 1 base from J, with 9 bases between. Some clones are missing from TCRdb's copy, which holds only in-frame ones; the method was immunoSEQ multiplex PCR. Of 95,000 to 110,000 clones listed, around 83% are singletons. The sequence was obtained from an older man with acute or convalescent COVID-19. The chain links TRBV18 to TRBJ1-1, with D possibly matching TRBD1 (5 bases). Sample: peripheral blood. CDR3 residues: CASSPATANTEAFF. The CDR3 DNA reads TGTGCCAGCTCACCCGCGACAGCGAACACTGAAGCTTTCTTT.